This entry is about one T cell receptor (beta chain). Its antigen is unknown. Germline values: CDR1 ENHRY, CDR2 SYGVKD. The CDR3 covers 15 residues. V was cut by 6 bases and J by 0 bases, with 12 bases left in between. This sample was included in a study of cytomegalovirus exposure and HLA in healthy donors. The wider study: An earlier analysis identified 120 million or so unique TCR beta sequences in about 179 million T cells. Findings and limits, study-wide: In a later analysis, productive TCRs from donors in an Asian-associated ancestry cluster reportedly carried fewer N-insertions than the cohort mean.

Vbeta (60) and Jbeta (13) primers were used in the PCR. The method was immunoSEQ multiplex PCR; TCRdb's version includes in-frame clones alone and lacks a portion of them. Among some 150,000 clones listed, 75% to 85% were seen once. In nominal health when sampled, donors likely had unrecorded immune exposures nonetheless. This chain uses TRBV10-3 with TRBJ1-3, with D uncertain. This receptor was taken from a woman aged 45-60 years in good health and CMV-seronegative. The sample comprised PBMCs. The CDR3 nucleotides are TGTGCCATCAGACAAAACACAGACTCTGGAAACACCATATATTTT. This translates into CAIRQNTDSGNTIYF.